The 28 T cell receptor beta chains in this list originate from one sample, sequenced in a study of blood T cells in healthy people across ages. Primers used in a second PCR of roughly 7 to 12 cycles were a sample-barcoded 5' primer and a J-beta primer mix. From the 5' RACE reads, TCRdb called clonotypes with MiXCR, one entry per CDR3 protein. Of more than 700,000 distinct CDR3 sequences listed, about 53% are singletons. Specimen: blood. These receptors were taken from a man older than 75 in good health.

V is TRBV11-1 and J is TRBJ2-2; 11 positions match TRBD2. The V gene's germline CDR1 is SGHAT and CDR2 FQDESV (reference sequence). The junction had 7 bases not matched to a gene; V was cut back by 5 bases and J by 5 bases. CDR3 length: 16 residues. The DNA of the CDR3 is TGTGCCAGCAGCGCCACTAGCGGGAGTGGGACCGGGGAGCTGTTTTTT. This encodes CASSATSGSGTGELFF.

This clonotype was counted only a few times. The CDR3 loop is CASSLDRALSVREQYF. CDR3 nucleotide sequence: TGTGCCAGCAGCTTAGATAGAGCGTTGTCCGTGAGGGAGCAGTACTTC. The V and J genes are TRBV11-2 and TRBJ2-4; tentative D call: TRBD2 (5 bases). The CDR3 contains 16 residues. The germline V and J ends were trimmed by 0 bases and 13 bases, with 22 bases remaining between them. Germline V lookup: CDR1 SGHAT, CDR2 FQNNGV.

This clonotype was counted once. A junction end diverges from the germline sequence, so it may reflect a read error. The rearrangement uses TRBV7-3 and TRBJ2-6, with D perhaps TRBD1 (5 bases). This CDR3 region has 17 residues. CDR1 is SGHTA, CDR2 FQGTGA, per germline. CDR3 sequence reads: CASSPQSGNSGANVRTF. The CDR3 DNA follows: TGTGCCAGCAGCCCCCAAAGTGGAAACTCTGGGGCCAACGTCCGGACTTTC.

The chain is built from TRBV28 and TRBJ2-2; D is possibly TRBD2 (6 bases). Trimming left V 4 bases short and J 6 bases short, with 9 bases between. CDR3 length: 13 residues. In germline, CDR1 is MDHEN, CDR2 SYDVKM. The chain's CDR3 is CASSSGEAGELFF. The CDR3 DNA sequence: TGTGCCAGCAGTTCCGGGGAGGCCGGGGAGCTGTTTTTT. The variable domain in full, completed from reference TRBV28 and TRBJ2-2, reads DVKVTQSSRYLVKRTGEKVFLECVQDMDHENMFWYRQDPGLGLRLIYFSYDVKMKEKGDIPEGYSVSREKKERFSLILESASTNQTSMYLCASSSGEAGELFFGEGSRLTVL.

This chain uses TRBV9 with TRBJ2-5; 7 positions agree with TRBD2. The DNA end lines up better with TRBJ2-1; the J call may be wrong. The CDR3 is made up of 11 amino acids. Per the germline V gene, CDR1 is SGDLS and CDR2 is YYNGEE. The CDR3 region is CASSARETQFF. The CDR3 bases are TGTGCCAGCAGCGCGCGGGAGACCCAGTTCTTC.

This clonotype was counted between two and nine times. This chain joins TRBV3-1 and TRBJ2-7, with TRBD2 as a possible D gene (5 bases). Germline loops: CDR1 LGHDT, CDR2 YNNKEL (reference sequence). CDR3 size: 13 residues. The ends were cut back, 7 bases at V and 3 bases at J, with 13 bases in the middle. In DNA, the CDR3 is TGTGCCAGCAACCGGGGTGTCGGCTACGAGCAGTACTTC. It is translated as CASNRGVGYEQYF.

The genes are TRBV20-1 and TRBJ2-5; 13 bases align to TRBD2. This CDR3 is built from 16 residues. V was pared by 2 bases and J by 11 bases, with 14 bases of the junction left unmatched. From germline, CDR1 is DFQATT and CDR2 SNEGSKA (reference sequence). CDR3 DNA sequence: TGCAGTGCTAGAAGACTAGCGGGAGGCTCGGGGGCTGAGCAGTACTTC. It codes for CSARRLAGGSGAEQYF.

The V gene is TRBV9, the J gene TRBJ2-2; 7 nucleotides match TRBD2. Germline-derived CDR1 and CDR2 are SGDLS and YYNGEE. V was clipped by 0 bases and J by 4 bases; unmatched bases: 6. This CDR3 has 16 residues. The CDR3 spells CASSVGGGLLTGELFF. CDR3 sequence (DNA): TGTGCCAGCAGCGTAGGGGGGGGACTCCTCACCGGGGAGCTGTTTTTT.

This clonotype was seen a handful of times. The chain's CDR3 is CSSKDSWHEQFF. The CDR3 DNA reads as TGCAGCTCCAAGGATAGCTGGCATGAGCAGTTCTTC. The rearrangement joins TRBV29-1 to TRBJ2-1, with D unclear. Germline CDR1 and CDR2: SQVTM and ANQGSEA. The V end was cut by 8 bases, the J end by 8 bases, with 16 bases between. CDR3 length: 12 amino acids.

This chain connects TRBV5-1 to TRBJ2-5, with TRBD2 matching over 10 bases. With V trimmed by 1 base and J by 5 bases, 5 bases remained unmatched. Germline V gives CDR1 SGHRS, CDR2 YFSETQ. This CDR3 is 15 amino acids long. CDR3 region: CASSLTSGVFETQYF. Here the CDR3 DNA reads TGCGCCAGCAGCTTGACTAGCGGGGTGTTCGAGACCCAGTACTTC.

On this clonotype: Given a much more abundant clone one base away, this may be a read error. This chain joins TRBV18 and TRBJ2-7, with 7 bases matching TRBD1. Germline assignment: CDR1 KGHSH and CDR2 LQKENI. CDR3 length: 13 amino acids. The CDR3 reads CASSRGQIYGQYF. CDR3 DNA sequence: TGTGCCAGCTCACGGGGACAGATCTACGGGCAGTACTTC.

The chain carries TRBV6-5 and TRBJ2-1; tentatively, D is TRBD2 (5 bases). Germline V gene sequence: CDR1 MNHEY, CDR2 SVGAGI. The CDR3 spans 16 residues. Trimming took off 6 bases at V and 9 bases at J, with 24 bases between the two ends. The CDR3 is CASSRHSGSLPSEQFF. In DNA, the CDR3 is TGTGCCAGCAGCCGCCATTCGGGGTCCCTACCCTCTGAGCAGTTCTTC.

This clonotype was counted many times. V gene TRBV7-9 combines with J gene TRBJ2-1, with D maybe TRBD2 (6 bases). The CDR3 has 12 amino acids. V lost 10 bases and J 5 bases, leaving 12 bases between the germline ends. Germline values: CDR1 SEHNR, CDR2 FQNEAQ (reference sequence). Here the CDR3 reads CAKAGSDNEQFF. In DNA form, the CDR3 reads TGTGCCAAAGCGGGCAGTGACAATGAGCAGTTCTTC.

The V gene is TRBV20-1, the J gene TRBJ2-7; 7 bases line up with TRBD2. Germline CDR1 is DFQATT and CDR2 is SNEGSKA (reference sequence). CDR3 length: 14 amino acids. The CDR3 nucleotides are TGCAGCGCGATCGGGAGCGGGATCCGGTACGAGCAGTACTTC. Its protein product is CSAIGSGIRYEQYF.

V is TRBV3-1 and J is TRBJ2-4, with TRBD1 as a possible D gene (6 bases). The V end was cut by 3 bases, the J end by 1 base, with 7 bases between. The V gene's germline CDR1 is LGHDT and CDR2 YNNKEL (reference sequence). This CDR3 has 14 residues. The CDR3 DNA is TGTGCCAGCAGCCAGGGGGCGGCCAAAAACATTCAGTACTTC. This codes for CASSQGAAKNIQYF. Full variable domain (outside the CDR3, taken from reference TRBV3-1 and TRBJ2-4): DTAVSQTPKYLVTQMGNDKSIKCEQNLGHDTMYWYKQDSKKFLKIMFSYNNKELIINETVPNRFSPKSPDKAHLNLHINSLELGDSAVYFCASSQGAAKNIQYFGAGTRLSVL.

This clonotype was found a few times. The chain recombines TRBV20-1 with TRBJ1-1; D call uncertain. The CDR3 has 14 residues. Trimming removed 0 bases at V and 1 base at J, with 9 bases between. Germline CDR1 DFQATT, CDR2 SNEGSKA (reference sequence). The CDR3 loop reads CSARDPGTNTEAFF. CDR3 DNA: TGCAGTGCTAGAGATCCGGGAACGAACACTGAAGCTTTCTTT.

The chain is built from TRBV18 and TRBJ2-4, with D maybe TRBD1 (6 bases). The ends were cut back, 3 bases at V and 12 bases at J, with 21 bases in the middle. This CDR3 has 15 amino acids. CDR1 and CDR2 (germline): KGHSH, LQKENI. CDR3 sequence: CASSPASGQGSGQYF. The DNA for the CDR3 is TGTGCCAGCTCACCTGCGTCGGGTCAGGGGAGCGGTCAGTACTTC.

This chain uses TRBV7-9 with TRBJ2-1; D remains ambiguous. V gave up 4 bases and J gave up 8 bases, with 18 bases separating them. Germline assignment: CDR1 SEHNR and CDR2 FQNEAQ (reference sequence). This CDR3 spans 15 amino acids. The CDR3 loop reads CASSSADPGIDEQFF. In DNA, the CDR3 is TGTGCCAGCAGCTCGGCTGACCCTGGTATCGATGAGCAGTTCTTC. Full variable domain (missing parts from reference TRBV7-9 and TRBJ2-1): DTGVSQNPRHKITKRGQNVTFRCDPISEHNRLYWYRQTLGQGPEFLTYFQNEAQLEKSRLLSDRFSAERPKGSFSTLEIQRTEQGDSAMYLCASSSADPGIDEQFFGPGTRLTVL.

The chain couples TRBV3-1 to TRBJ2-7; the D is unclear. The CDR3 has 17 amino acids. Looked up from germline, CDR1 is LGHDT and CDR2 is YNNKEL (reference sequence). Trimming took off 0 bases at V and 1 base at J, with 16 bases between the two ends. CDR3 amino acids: CASSQEARALTSYEQYF. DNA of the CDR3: TGTGCCAGCAGCCAAGAAGCTCGCGCATTAACTTCCTACGAGCAGTACTTC.

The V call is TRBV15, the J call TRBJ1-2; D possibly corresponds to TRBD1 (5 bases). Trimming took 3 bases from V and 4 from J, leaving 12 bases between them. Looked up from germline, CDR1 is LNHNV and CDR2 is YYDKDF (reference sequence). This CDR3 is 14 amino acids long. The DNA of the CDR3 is TGTGCCACCAGCAGTGCCACAGGTATCTATGGCTACACCTTC. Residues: CATSSATGIYGYTF.

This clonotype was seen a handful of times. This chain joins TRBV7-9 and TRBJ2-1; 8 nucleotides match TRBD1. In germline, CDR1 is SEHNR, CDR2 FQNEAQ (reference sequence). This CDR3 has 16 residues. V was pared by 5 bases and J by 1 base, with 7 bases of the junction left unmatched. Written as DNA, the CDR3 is TGTGCCAGCAGCCGAGATGACAGGGGATCCTACAATGAGCAGTTCTTC. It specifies CASSRDDRGSYNEQFF.

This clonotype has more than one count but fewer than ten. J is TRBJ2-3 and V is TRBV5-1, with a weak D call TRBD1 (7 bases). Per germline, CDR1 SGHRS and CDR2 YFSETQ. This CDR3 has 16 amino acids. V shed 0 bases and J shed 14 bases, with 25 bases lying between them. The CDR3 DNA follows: TGCGCCAGCAGCTTGGCGGAGGGGGCACTCCACAGATACGCGTATTTT. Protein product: CASSLAEGALHRYAYF.

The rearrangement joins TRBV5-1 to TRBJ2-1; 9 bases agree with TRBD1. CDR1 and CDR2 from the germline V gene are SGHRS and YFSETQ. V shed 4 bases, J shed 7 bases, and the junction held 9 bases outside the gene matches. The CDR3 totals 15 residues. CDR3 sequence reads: CASSGGQGMGNEQFF. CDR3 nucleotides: TGCGCCAGCAGCGGCGGACAGGGGATGGGTAATGAGCAGTTCTTC.

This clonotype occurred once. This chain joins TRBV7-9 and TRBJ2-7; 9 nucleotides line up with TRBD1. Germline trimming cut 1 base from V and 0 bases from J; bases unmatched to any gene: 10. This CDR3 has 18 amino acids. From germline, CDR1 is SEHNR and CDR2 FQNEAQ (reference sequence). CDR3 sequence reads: CASSLGQGVEGSSYEQYF. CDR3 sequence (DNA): TGTGCCAGCAGCTTAGGACAGGGGGTCGAGGGGAGCTCCTACGAGCAGTACTTC.

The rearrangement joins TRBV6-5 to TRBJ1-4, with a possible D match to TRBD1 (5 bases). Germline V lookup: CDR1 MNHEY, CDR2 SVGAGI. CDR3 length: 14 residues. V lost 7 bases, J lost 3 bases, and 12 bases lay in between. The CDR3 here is CASTRGGPNEKLFF. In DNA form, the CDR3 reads TGTGCCAGCACCCGTGGGGGACCTAATGAAAAACTGTTTTTT.

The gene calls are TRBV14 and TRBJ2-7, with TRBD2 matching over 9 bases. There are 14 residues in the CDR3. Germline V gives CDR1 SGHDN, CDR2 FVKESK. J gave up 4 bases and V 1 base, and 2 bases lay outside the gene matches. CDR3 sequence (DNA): TGTGCCAGCAGCCAAGTCCTAGCGGGATACGAGCAGTACTTC. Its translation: CASSQVLAGYEQYF.

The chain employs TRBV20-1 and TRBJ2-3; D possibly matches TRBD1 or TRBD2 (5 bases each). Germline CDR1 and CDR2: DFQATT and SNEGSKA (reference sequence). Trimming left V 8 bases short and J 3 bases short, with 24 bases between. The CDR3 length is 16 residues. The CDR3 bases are TGCAGTACTATGGGGTCTCAGGGTCGGGGTACAGATACGCAGTATTTT. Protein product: CSTMGSQGRGTDTQYF.

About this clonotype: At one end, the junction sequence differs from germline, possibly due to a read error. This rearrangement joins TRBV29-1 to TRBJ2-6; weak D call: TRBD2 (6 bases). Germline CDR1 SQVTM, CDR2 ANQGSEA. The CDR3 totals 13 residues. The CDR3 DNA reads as TGCGGCGTTCGGGAGCCCGGGGCCAACGTCCTGACTTTC. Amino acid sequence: CGVREPGANVLTF.